The clone carrying this T cell receptor beta chain was recorded at least ten times. The target antigen is unknown. The CDR3 has 14 residues. V was shortened by 3 bases and J by 7 bases, with 16 bases between the two germline ends. The germline V gene encodes CDR1 DFQATT and CDR2 SNEGSKA (reference sequence). This sample is part of a study of T cells in Graves' hyperthyroidism and ophthalmopathy. Study conclusions and caveats: In the blood, most expanded thyroid clonotypes above 0.001 appeared as well.

It was roughly 10 ml of fresh peripheral blood that supplied the PBMCs. It was RNA transcripts that yielded the amplified TCR beta CDR3 regions. The HTBI primer set served for first-round RT-PCR of the TCR CDR3. TCRdb processed the multiplex PCR reads anew with MiXCR; each CDR3 protein has one entry. Here the sample spans some 550,000 distinct CDR3 sequences, approximately 15% being singletons. The receptor comes from a woman aged 35 to 49 with Graves' ophthalmopathy. V and J are TRBV20-1 and TRBJ2-1; possibly TRBD1 or TRBD2 for D (5 bases each). The source material was blood. The CDR3 region has the DNA TGCAGTGCTAGCGAGGGGCCCCTGGGTAATGAGCAGTTCTTC. Encoded protein: CSASEGPLGNEQFF.